One and the same sample provided the 10 T cell receptor beta chains below, sequenced in a study of early T cells in non-severe SARS-CoV-2 infection. TCRdb itself ran the 5' RACE reads through MiXCR, one entry per CDR3 protein. The sample contains around 70,000 distinct CDR3 sequences, 12% of which appear only once. What was sequenced was whole blood. The source is an adult who was a healthcare worker with PCR-confirmed SARS-CoV-2 infection or an uninfected control (not recorded which).

This clonotype was observed a handful of times. The chain employs TRBV6-2 or TRBV6-3 and TRBJ2-4, with a weak D call TRBD1 (5 bases). Germline values: CDR1 MNHEY, CDR2 SVGEGT. This CDR3 is built from 13 residues. Deletions cut 5 bases from V and 10 bases from J, with 15 bases between. The DNA for the CDR3 is TGTGCCAGCAGTGACAGACTTGAAACTATTCAGTACTTC. Its translation is CASSDRLETIQYF.

Many counts were recorded for this clonotype. This rearrangement joins TRBV6-5 to TRBJ1-2; D is possibly TRBD1 (5 bases). The germline CDR1 and CDR2 sequences are MNHEY and SVGAGI. Trimming removed 0 bases at V and 7 bases at J, with 15 bases between. The CDR3 spans 15 residues. The CDR3 bases are TGTGCCAGCAGTTACTCGCGGGGGGTAGTGAGTGGCTACACCTTC. Its translation: CASSYSRGVVSGYTF.

The genes are TRBV2 and TRBJ2-2; TRBD1 matches 9 bases. This CDR3 has 14 residues. After removal of 5 bases from V and 6 bases from J, the junction contained 4 bases not matched to a gene. Germline V gives CDR1 SNHLY, CDR2 FYNNEI. The CDR3 here is CASSTRTGAGELFF. For the CDR3, the DNA is TGTGCCAGCAGTACCAGGACAGGGGCCGGGGAGCTGTTTTTT.

In its sample, this clonotype was seen many times. The V and J genes are TRBV7-8 and TRBJ2-1; D is possibly TRBD1 (7 bases). CDR3 size: 15 residues. V dropped 7 bases and J dropped 7 bases, with 20 bases sitting between them. CDR1 is SGHVS and CDR2 is FQNEAQ in the germline V gene. CDR3 bases: TGTGCCAGCATCCTCAGGCGGGACAGAGGGAATGAGCAGTTCTTC. It codes for CASILRRDRGNEQFF.

The CDR3 DNA is TGTGCTAGTGGTTTGGTCGAGAACTATGGCTACACCTTC. This codes for CASGLVENYGYTF. This chain joins TRBV12-5 and TRBJ1-2; D is uncertain. V was clipped by 0 bases and J by 2 bases, with 4 bases between them. The CDR3 is made up of 13 amino acids. Germline-derived CDR1 and CDR2 are LGHNT and FRNRAP.

The chain joins TRBV21-1 to TRBJ1-5. TRBV21-1 corresponds to a pseudogene. This CDR3 region has 13 residues. CDR3: CASSRKRNQPQHF. The CDR3 region has the DNA TGTGCCAGCAGCCGAAAGCGGAATCAGCCCCAGCATTTT.

The chain's CDR3 is CASQPGSLSYEQYF. The CDR3 region has the DNA TGTGCCAGCCAGCCGGGCTCTCTCTCCTACGAGCAGTACTTC. The J gene is TRBJ2-7, the V gene TRBV5-5; D is unclear. The CDR3 length is 14 residues. V lost 7 bases and J 0 bases, leaving 14 bases between the germline ends. Per the germline V gene, CDR1 is SGHKS and CDR2 is YYEKEE (reference sequence).

The chain is built from TRBV2 and TRBJ2-1; 7 bases agree with TRBD1. Germline trimming cut 8 bases from V and 7 bases from J; bases unmatched to any gene: 11. This CDR3 has 14 residues. Germline CDR1 is SNHLY and CDR2 is FYNNEI. The CDR3 DNA follows: TGTGCCAGCCAGATCGACAGGGTCAGAAATGAGCAGTTCTTC. Translated, it gives CASQIDRVRNEQFF.

J is TRBJ2-1 and V is TRBV15; D is uncertain. The germline V and J ends were trimmed by 0 bases and 7 bases, with 10 bases remaining between them. The CDR3 spans 14 residues. Germline CDR1 reads LNHNV; CDR2 reads YYDKDF (reference sequence). CDR3 protein: CATSRDRMGNEQFF. CDR3 in DNA: TGTGCCACCAGCAGAGATCGAATGGGGAATGAGCAGTTCTTC.

The chain is built from TRBV20-1 and TRBJ2-1; TRBD1 aligns across 9 bases. CDR3 length equals 15 residues. The trim removed 5 bases at V and 6 bases at J, leaving 11 bases unmatched. The V gene's germline CDR1 is DFQATT and CDR2 SNEGSKA (reference sequence). The CDR3 coding sequence is TGCAGTGCTCCCCCCAGGACAGGGGTCGCCAATGAGCAGTTCTTC. It yields the protein CSAPPRTGVANEQFF.